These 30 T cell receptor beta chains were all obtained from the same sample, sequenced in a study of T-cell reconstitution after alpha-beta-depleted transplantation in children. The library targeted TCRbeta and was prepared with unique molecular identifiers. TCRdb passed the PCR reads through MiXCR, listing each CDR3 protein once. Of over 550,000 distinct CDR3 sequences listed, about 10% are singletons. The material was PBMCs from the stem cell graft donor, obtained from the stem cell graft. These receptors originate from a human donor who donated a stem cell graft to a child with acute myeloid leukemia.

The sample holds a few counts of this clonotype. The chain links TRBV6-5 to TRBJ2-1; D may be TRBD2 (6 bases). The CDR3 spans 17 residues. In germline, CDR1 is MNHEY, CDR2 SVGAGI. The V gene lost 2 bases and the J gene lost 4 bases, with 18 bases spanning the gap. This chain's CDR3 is CASSYLSGTGRYNEQFF. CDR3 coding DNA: TGTGCCAGCAGTTACCTTTCCGGGACTGGGCGGTACAATGAGCAGTTCTTC.

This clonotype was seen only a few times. The CDR3 DNA reads TGTGCCAGCAAAACGAGAACCCCCAACAATGAGCAGTTCTTC. Translating gives CASKTRTPNNEQFF. J is TRBJ2-1 and V is TRBV6-2 or TRBV6-3; D is uncertain. CDR1 is MNHEY, CDR2 SVGEGT, per germline. Trimming stripped 7 bases from V and 5 bases from J, with 15 bases between. The CDR3 is 14 residues long.

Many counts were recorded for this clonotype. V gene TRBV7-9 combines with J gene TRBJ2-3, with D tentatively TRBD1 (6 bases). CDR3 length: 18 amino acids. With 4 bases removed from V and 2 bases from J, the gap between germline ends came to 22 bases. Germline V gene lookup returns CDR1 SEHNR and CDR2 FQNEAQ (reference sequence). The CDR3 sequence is CASSSRDRSFWVTDTQYF. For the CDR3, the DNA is TGTGCCAGCAGCTCGAGAGACAGGAGCTTTTGGGTCACAGATACGCAGTATTTT.

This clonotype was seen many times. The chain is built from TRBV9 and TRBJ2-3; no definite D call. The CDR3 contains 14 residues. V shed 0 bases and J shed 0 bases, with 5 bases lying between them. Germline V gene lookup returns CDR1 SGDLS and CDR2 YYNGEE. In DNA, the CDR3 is TGTGCCAGCAGCGTAGCCAGTAGCACAGATACGCAGTATTTT. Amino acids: CASSVASSTDTQYF.

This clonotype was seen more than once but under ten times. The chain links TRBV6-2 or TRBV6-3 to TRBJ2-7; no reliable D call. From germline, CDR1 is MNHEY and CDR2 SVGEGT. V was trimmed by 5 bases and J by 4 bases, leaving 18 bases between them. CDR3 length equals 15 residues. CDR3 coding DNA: TGTGCCAGCAGTGGACCGGTCGTCGGGTCTTACGAGCAGTACTTC. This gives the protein CASSGPVVGSYEQYF.

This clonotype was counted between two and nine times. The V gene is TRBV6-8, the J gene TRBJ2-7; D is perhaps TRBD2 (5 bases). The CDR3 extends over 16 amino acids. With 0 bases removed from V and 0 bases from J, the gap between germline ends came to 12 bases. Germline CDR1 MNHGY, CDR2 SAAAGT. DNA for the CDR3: TGTGCCAGCAGTTACTCGGGCGGGTACCGCTCCTACGAGCAGTACTTC. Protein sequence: CASSYSGGYRSYEQYF.

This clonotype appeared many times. The CDR3 region has the DNA TGCAGCGTTGTGCGGGCCTTCGATGAGCAGTTCTTC. Its translation: CSVVRAFDEQFF. The chain uses TRBV29-1 and TRBJ2-1, with TRBD2 as a possible D gene (5 bases). The germline V and J ends were trimmed by 4 bases and 8 bases, with 12 bases remaining between them. This CDR3 contains 12 residues. Germline CDR1 SQVTM, CDR2 ANQGSEA.

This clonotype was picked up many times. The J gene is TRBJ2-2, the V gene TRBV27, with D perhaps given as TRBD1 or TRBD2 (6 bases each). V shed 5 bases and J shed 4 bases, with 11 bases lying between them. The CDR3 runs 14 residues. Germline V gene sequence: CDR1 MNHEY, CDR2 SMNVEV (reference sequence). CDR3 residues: CASSRGQSTGELFF. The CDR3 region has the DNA TGTGCCAGCAGTCGGGGGCAGAGCACCGGGGAGCTGTTTTTT.

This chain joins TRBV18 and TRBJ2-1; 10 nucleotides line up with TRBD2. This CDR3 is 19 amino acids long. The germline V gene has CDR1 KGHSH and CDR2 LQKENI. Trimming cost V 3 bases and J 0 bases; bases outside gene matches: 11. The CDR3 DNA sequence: TGTGCCAGCTCACCCTTGGTAGCGGGAGGCACGAGCTCCTACAATGAGCAGTTCTTC. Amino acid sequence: CASSPLVAGGTSSYNEQFF.

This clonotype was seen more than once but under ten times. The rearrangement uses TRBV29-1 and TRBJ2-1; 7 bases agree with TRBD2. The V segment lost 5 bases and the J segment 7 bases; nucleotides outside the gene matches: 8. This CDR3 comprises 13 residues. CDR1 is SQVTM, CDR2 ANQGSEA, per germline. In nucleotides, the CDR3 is TGCAGCGTTAAAACCCGACTAGCTAATGAGCAGTTCTTC. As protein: CSVKTRLANEQFF.

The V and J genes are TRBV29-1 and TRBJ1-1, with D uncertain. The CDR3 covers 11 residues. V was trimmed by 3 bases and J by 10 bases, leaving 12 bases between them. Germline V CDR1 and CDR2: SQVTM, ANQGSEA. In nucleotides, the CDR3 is TGCAGCGTTGAGAACAGCGGAATAGCTTTCTTT. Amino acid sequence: CSVENSGIAFF.

CDR3 sequence (DNA): TGCAGTGCTATGGGACTAGCGGGAACCTACGAGCAGTACTTC. Its translation is CSAMGLAGTYEQYF. V and J are TRBV20-1 and TRBJ2-7; 13 positions match TRBD2. The V and J ends lost 4 bases and 2 bases, in that order; junction bases with no gene match: 2. Per germline, CDR1 DFQATT and CDR2 SNEGSKA (reference sequence). The CDR3 is 14 residues long.

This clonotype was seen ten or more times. CDR3 amino acids: CSVGVRGDTQYF. For the CDR3, the DNA is TGCAGCGTTGGAGTCAGAGGAGATACGCAGTATTTT. The J gene is TRBJ2-3, the V gene TRBV29-1, with D hard to call. With 4 bases removed from V and 5 bases from J, the gap between germline ends came to 10 bases. This CDR3 has 12 residues. Germline V gene lookup returns CDR1 SQVTM and CDR2 ANQGSEA.

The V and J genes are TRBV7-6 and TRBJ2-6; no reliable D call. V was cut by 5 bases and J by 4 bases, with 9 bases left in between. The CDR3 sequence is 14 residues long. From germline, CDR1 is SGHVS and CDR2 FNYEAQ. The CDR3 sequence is CASSPEAGANVLTF. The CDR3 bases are TGTGCCAGCAGCCCCGAAGCCGGGGCCAACGTCCTGACTTTC.

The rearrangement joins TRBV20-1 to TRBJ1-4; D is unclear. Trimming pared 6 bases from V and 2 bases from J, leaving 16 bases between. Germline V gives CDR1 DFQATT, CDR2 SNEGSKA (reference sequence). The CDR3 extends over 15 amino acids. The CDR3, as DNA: TGCAGTGCCCTTGGCCAGAGGAGCACTAATGAAAAACTGTTTTTT. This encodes CSALGQRSTNEKLFF.

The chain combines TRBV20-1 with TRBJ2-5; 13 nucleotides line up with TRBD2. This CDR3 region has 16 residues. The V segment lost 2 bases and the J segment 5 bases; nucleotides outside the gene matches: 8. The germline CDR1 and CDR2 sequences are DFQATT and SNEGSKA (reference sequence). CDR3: CSARRMTSGRSETQYF. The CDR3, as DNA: TGCAGTGCTAGACGGATGACTAGCGGGAGGTCGGAGACCCAGTACTTC.

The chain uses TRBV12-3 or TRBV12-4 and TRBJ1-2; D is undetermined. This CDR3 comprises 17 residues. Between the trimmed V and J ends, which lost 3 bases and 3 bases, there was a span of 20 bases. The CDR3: CASSFSGSRRGHYGYTF. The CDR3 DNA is TGTGCCAGCAGTTTCAGCGGGAGCCGACGCGGACACTATGGCTACACCTTC.

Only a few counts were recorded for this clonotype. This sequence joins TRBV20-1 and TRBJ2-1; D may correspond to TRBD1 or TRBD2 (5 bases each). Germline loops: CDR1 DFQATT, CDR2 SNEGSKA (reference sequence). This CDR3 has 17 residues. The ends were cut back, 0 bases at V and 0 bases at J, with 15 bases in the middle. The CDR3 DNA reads TGCAGTGCTAGAGATGGGGGATCTAAAAGCTCCTACAATGAGCAGTTCTTC. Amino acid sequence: CSARDGGSKSSYNEQFF.

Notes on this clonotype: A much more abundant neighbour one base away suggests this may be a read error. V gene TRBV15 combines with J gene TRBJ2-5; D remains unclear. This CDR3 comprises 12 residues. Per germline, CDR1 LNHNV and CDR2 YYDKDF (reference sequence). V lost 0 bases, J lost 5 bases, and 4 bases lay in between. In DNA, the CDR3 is TGTGCCACCAGCAGAGATGCGGAGACCCAGTACTTC. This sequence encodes CATSRDAETQYF.

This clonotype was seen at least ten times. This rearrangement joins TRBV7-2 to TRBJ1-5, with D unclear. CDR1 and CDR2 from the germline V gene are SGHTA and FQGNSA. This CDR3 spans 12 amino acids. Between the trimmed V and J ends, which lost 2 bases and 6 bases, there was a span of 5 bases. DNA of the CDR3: TGTGCCAGCAGCTTACCCCCTCAGCCCCAGCATTTT. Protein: CASSLPPQPQHF.

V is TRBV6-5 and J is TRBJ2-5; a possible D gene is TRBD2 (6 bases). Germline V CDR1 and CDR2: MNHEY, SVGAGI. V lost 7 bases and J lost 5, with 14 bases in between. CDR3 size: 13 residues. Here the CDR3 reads CASTRRGSETQYF. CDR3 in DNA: TGTGCCAGCACCCGGAGGGGTTCTGAGACCCAGTACTTC.

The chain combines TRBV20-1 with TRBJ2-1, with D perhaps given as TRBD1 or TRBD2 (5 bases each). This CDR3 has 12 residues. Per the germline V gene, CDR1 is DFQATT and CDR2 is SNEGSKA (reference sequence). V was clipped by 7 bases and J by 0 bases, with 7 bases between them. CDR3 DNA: TGCAGTGGAGGGGTCTCCTACAATGAGCAGTTCTTC. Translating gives CSGGVSYNEQFF.

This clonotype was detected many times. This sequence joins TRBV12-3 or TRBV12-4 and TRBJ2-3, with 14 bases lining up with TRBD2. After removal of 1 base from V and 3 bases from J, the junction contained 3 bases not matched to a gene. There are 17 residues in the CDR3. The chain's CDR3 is CASSLGTSGRSTDTQYF. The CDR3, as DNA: TGTGCCAGCAGTTTAGGGACTAGCGGGAGGTCAACAGATACGCAGTATTTT.

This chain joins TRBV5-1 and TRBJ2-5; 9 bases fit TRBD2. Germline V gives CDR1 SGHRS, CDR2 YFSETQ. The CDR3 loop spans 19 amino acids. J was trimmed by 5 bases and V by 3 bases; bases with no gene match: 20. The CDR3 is CASSSSGEGASREGETQYF. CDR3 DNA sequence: TGCGCCAGCAGCTCATCTGGAGAGGGGGCCTCGCGGGAGGGGGAGACCCAGTACTTC.

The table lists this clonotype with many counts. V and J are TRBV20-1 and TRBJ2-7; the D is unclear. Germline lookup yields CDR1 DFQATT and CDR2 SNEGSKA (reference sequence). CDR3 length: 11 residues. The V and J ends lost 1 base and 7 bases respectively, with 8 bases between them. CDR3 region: CSARGVWEQYF. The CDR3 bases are TGCAGTGCTAGAGGGGTCTGGGAGCAGTACTTC.

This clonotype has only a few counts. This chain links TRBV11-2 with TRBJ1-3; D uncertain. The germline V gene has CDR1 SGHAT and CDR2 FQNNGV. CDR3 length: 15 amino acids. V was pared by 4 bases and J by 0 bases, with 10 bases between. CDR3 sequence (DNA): TGTGCCAGCAGCTCGGACTGGGGCTCTGGAAACACCATATATTTT. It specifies CASSSDWGSGNTIYF.

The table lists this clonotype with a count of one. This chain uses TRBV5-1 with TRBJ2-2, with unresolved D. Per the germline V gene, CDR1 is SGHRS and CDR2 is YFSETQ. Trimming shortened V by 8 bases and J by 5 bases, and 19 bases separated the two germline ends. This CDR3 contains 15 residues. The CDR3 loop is CARSHENRFTGELFF. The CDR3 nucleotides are TGCGCCAGGAGCCACGAAAACCGGTTTACCGGGGAGCTGTTTTTT. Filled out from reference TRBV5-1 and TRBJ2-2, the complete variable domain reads KAGVTQTPRYLIKTRGQQVTLSCSPISGHRSVSWYQQTPGQGLQFLFEYFSETQRNKGNFPGRFSGRQFSNSRSEMNVSTLELGDSALYLCARSHENRFTGELFFGEGSRLTVL.

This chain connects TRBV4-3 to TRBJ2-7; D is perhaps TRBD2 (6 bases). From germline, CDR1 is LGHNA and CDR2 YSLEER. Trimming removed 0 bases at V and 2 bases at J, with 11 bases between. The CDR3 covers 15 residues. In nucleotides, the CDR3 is TGCGCCAGCAGCCAAGACAGGGAGGTTGCCTACGAGCAGTACTTC. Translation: CASSQDREVAYEQYF.

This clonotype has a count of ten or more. In DNA, the CDR3 is TGCAGTGCTCCGGGACAGGGTTTCTCCTACGAGCAGTACTTC. Its translation is CSAPGQGFSYEQYF. The chain is built from TRBV20-1 and TRBJ2-7; 9 bases line up with TRBD1. Trimming removed 5 bases from V and 0 bases from J; junction bases left unmatched: 5. The CDR3 loop spans 14 amino acids. Germline assignment: CDR1 DFQATT and CDR2 SNEGSKA (reference sequence).

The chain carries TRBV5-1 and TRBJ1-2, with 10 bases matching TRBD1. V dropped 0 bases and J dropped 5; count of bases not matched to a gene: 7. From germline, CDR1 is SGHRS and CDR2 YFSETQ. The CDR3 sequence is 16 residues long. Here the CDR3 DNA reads TGCGCCAGCAGCTTGGACGGACAGGGGGAAGGGTATGGCTACACCTTC. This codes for CASSLDGQGEGYGYTF. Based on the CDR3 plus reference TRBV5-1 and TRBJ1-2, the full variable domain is KAGVTQTPRYLIKTRGQQVTLSCSPISGHRSVSWYQQTPGQGLQFLFEYFSETQRNKGNFPGRFSGRQFSNSRSEMNVSTLELGDSALYLCASSLDGQGEGYGYTFGSGTRLTVV.